The next 4 T cell receptor beta chains were all read from a single sample in a study of CD8 T cells in ankylosing spondylitis. No antigen has been assigned to these receptors. TCRdb reanalysed the 5' RACE reads using MiXCR and keeps one entry per CDR3 protein. The top ten clones hold 3.5% of a sample with roughly 490,000 distinct CDR3 sequences, roughly 5% of them seen once. Study-wide findings and caveats: A TCR beta motif made of eight highly homologous variants seemed typical of ankylosing spondylitis blood.

The material sequenced was blood, either unsorted or a sorted T cell fraction (not recorded which). Receptor source: a male donor with ankylosing spondylitis.

This clonotype was seen ten or more times. This chain uses TRBV4-3 with TRBJ2-7; 13 positions agree with TRBD2. The CDR3 totals 16 residues. V trimming: 4 bases; J trimming: 2 bases; junction bases outside the gene matches: 5. Looked up from germline, CDR1 is LGHNA and CDR2 is YSLEER. The CDR3 DNA sequence: TGCGCCAGCAGCCCTCACGGACTAGCGGGAGCCTACGAGCAGTACTTC. Translating it yields CASSPHGLAGAYEQYF.

This clonotype occurred many times. The rearrangement links TRBV7-9 to TRBJ2-7, with D hard to call. Trimming removed 1 base from V and 6 bases from J, with 7 bases in between. CDR1 SEHNR and CDR2 FQNEAQ come from the germline V gene (reference sequence). This CDR3 has 12 amino acids. The CDR3 spells CASSLDSPEQYF. The DNA for the CDR3 is TGTGCCAGCAGCTTAGACAGTCCCGAGCAGTACTTC.

This chain connects TRBV11-2 to TRBJ2-2; 9 bases fit TRBD2. Unmatched junction bases numbered 10, after V lost 5 bases and J lost 6 bases. The CDR3 length is 16 residues. Germline V CDR1 and CDR2: SGHAT, FQNNGV. Here the CDR3 DNA reads TGTGCCAGCAGCCCCTTTCCGGGACTAGCCTCCGGGGAGCTGTTTTTT. The encoded protein is CASSPFPGLASGELFF.

This clonotype occurred many times. This chain joins TRBV13 and TRBJ1-2, with D tentatively TRBD1 (5 bases). The germline gives CDR1 PRHDT, CDR2 FYEKMQ (reference sequence). Trimming cost V 6 bases and J 4 bases, with 18 bases left between them. The CDR3 length is 15 residues. CDR3 DNA sequence: TGTGCCAGCAGATACCTACAGGACTATATCTATGGCTACACCTTC. Translating it yields CASRYLQDYIYGYTF.